The clone carrying this TCR beta chain came up many times. The CDR3 sequence is 12 residues long. From germline, CDR1 is DFQATT and CDR2 SNEGSKA (reference sequence). V lost 7 bases and J lost 0, with 9 bases in between. This specimen belongs to a study of neurological immune-mediated disorders. TCRdb recomputed calls from the 5' RACE reads with MiXCR, one row per CDR3 protein. Here the sample spans roughly 100,000 distinct CDR3 sequences, approximately 4% being singletons. The sequence was collected from a woman aged 50 to 60 with multiple sclerosis. The gene calls are TRBV20-1 and TRBJ1-2; D gene unclear. The source material was PBMCs. The CDR3 loop reads CSVSQANYGYTF. As DNA, the CDR3 is TGCAGTGTAAGCCAGGCTAACTATGGCTACACCTTC.